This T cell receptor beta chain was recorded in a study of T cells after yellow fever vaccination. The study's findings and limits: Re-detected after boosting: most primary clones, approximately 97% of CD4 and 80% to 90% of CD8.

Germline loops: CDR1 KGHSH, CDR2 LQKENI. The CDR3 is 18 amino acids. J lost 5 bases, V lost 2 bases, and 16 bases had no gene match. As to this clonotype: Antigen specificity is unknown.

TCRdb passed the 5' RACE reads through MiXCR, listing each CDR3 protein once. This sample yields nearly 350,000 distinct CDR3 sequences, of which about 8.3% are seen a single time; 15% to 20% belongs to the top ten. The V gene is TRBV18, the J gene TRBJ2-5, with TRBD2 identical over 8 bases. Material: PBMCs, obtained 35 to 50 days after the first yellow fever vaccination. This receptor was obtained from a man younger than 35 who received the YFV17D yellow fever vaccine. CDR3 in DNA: TGTGCCAGCTCACCATCAGCGGGGGCCACCTGGTATAGTGAGACCCAGTACTTC. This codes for CASSPSAGATWYSETQYF.